Each of the 30 T cell receptor beta chains below was sequenced from the same sample in a study of breast tumors, draining lymph nodes, adjacent tissues. Using its own MiXCR run on the multiplex PCR reads, TCRdb lists one record per CDR3 protein. The sample consists of approximately 40,000 distinct CDR3 sequences, around a third of them appearing once. The sequencing input was breast tumor tissue. These receptor sequences come from a female donor with breast cancer. Some clones in this sample may be carry-over from other donors' samples.

This clonotype was counted ten times or more. The J gene is TRBJ2-1, the V gene TRBV11-2; possible D gene TRBD2, 6 bases. Germline CDR1 is SGHAT and CDR2 is FQNNGV. V lost 1 base and J 0 bases, leaving 19 bases between the germline ends. This CDR3 has 19 residues. The CDR3 protein is CASSLVLGGAHPSYNEQFF. In nucleotides, the CDR3 is TGTGCCAGCAGCTTAGTTTTAGGAGGGGCCCACCCCTCCTACAATGAGCAGTTCTTC.

This clonotype was picked up one time. The chain carries TRBV19 and TRBJ1-3, with D perhaps matching TRBD1 (5 bases). The V end lost 5 bases, the J end lost 4 bases, and 15 bases lay between the germline ends. The CDR3 spans 15 residues. Per the germline V gene, CDR1 is LNHDA and CDR2 is SQIVND (reference sequence). CDR3 sequence (DNA): TGTGCCAGTAGTGAGACCCGGGGCGCGGGAAACACCATATATTTT. Translation gives CASSETRGAGNTIYF.

Comment on this clonotype: A read error may produce the germline difference seen at one junction end. The chain links TRBV6-5 to TRBJ2-7, with D perhaps TRBD2 (6 bases). CDR1 is MNHEY, CDR2 SVGAGI, per germline. This CDR3 comprises 15 residues. Here the CDR3 reads CASSYSRRGSYGQYF. CDR3 DNA sequence: TGTGCCAGCAGTTACTCGAGGAGGGGCTCCTACGGGCAGTACTTC.

There are many counts of this clonotype. The rearrangement joins TRBV7-2 to TRBJ2-1; the D is unclear. CDR3 length: 12 amino acids. Trimming left V 5 bases short and J 6 bases short, with 8 bases between. Germline V gives CDR1 SGHTA, CDR2 FQGNSA. This chain's CDR3 is CASSVPLNEQFF. DNA for the CDR3: TGTGCCAGCAGCGTTCCCCTCAATGAGCAGTTCTTC. Full variable domain (rest looked up from reference TRBV7-2 and TRBJ2-1): GAGVSQSPSNKVTEKGKDVELRCDPISGHTALYWYRQSLGQGLEFLIYFQGNSAPDKSGLPSDRFSAERTGGSVSTLTIQRTQQEDSAVYLCASSVPLNEQFFGPGTRLTVL.

This clonotype has at least ten counts. The V gene is TRBV7-6, the J gene TRBJ2-1; 8 positions match TRBD1. The CDR3 runs to 15 residues. Per the germline V gene, CDR1 is SGHVS and CDR2 is FNYEAQ. V was pared by 4 bases and J by 7 bases, with 9 bases of the junction left unmatched. CDR3 sequence: CASSSGQGSANEQFF. CDR3 coding DNA: TGTGCCAGCAGCTCCGGACAGGGATCTGCGAATGAGCAGTTCTTC.

This clonotype was observed many times. This sequence joins TRBV15 and TRBJ2-1, with TRBD2 matching 8 bases. This CDR3 region has 17 residues. Trimming at V came to 1 base and at J to 5 bases, leaving 10 bases not matched to a gene. Germline V gene lookup returns CDR1 LNHNV and CDR2 YYDKDF (reference sequence). CDR3 sequence (DNA): TGTGCCACCAGCAGAGGAATGGGAGCGGGAGCTCACAATGAGCAGTTCTTC. Translation gives CATSRGMGAGAHNEQFF.

The chain uses TRBV12-3 or TRBV12-4 and TRBJ2-1; the match to TRBD2 covers 12 bases. CDR3 length: 20 amino acids. V trimming: 5 bases; J trimming: 8 bases; junction bases outside the gene matches: 22. Written as DNA, the CDR3 is TGTGCCAGCAGTCCTAGCCAACCGAGACTAGCGGGAGAGTCGGGGGATGAGCAGTTCTTC. It translates to CASSPSQPRLAGESGDEQFF.

This clonotype was recorded once. A single base separates this from a much larger clone, so it may be a read error. The chain uses TRBV3-1 and TRBJ2-1, with D possibly TRBD2 on 5 matching bases. The V and J ends lost 1 base and 11 bases respectively, with 18 bases between them. The CDR3 is 15 amino acids. The germline V gene has CDR1 LGHDT and CDR2 YNNKEL (reference sequence). This chain's CDR3 is CASSQGGMVASKQFF. The CDR3 nucleotides read TGTGCCAGCAGCCAAGGTGGGATGGTAGCGTCGAAGCAGTTCTTC.

This clonotype was counted at least ten times. The V gene is TRBV7-9, the J gene TRBJ2-5, with D tentatively TRBD2 (6 bases). Germline CDR1 is SEHNR and CDR2 is FQNEAQ (reference sequence). V shed 3 bases and J shed 1 base, with 12 bases lying between them. The CDR3 is 15 amino acids. The CDR3 sequence: CASSLQGGVQETQYF. The CDR3 region has the DNA TGTGCCAGCAGCTTGCAAGGAGGGGTCCAAGAGACCCAGTACTTC.

Regarding this clonotype: This may be a read error, as it is one base from a much larger clone. This chain connects TRBV4-1 to TRBJ2-5; D uncertain. Germline V gene sequence: CDR1 MGHRA, CDR2 YSYEKL. The CDR3 contains 12 residues. The CDR3 loop is CASSQDKETQHF. For the CDR3, the DNA is TGCGCCAGCAGCCAAGATAAGGAGACCCAGCACTTC.

This clonotype was recorded at least ten times. This chain uses TRBV14 with TRBJ2-7; possibly TRBD2 for D (6 bases). CDR1 is SGHDN, CDR2 FVKESK, per germline. The CDR3 consists of 13 residues. The V and J ends lost 1 base and 6 bases respectively, with 10 bases between them. The CDR3 region is CASSQVHGSEQYF. CDR3 coding DNA: TGTGCCAGCAGCCAAGTACACGGGAGCGAGCAGTACTTC.

This clonotype was picked up many times. This chain links TRBV20-1 with TRBJ2-1, with D possibly being TRBD2 (6 bases). CDR3 size: 17 residues. Trimming pared 0 bases from V and 2 bases from J, leaving 17 bases between. Germline V gene lookup returns CDR1 DFQATT and CDR2 SNEGSKA (reference sequence). The CDR3 nucleotides read TGCAGTGCTAGAGACCCAGGATCGGCTAGCGCCTACAATGAGCAGTTCTTC. Translation gives CSARDPGSASAYNEQFF.

This clonotype was observed at least ten times. V gene TRBV7-9 combines with J gene TRBJ2-7; 10 nucleotides line up with TRBD1. Germline lookup yields CDR1 SEHNR and CDR2 FQNEAQ (reference sequence). This CDR3 has 15 residues. V shed 4 bases and J 2 bases; nucleotides not matched to a gene: 5. CDR3 DNA sequence: TGTGCCAGCAGCTGGGGCGACAGGGGGCCCTACGAGCAGTACTTC. This encodes CASSWGDRGPYEQYF.

This clonotype was detected ten times or more. The chain carries TRBV11-3 and TRBJ2-5; 9 nucleotides match TRBD1. The CDR3 has 15 residues. With V trimmed by 5 bases and J by 3 bases, 7 bases remained unmatched. From germline, CDR1 is SGHNT and CDR2 YENEEA. CDR3 region: CASSLGDRVEETQYF. CDR3 coding DNA: TGTGCCAGCAGCCTTGGGGACAGGGTCGAAGAGACCCAGTACTTC.

As to this clonotype: One end of the junction fails to match germline, which may point to a read error. This chain joins TRBV5-6 and TRBJ2-5; 7 nucleotides agree with TRBD2. CDR3 length: 14 residues. Germline loops: CDR1 SGHDT, CDR2 YYEEEE. Written as DNA, the CDR3 is TGTACCAGCAGCTTGGGGGGGGGGAAAGAGACCCAGTACTTC. It translates to CTSSLGGGKETQYF.

The chain is built from TRBV15 and TRBJ1-2; perhaps TRBD1 as D (5 bases). Germline V lookup: CDR1 LNHNV, CDR2 YYDKDF (reference sequence). The CDR3 is 16 amino acids. The V and J ends lost 0 bases and 1 base respectively, with 12 bases between them. CDR3: CATSRDGTQINYGYTF. The CDR3 region has the DNA TGTGCCACCAGCAGAGACGGGACTCAGATTAACTATGGCTACACCTTC.

This clonotype showed up many times. This chain connects TRBV11-3 to TRBJ2-7; no firm D call. Germline CDR1 SGHNT, CDR2 YENEEA. The V end was cut by 6 bases, the J end by 0 bases, with 12 bases between. The CDR3 runs to 14 residues. CDR3 nucleotides: TGTGCCAGCAGATATGACCCTAACTCCTACGAGCAGTACTTC. It specifies CASRYDPNSYEQYF. The entire variable domain, with the rest obtained from reference TRBV11-3 and TRBJ2-7, is as follows: EAGVVQSPRYKIIEKKQPVAFWCNPISGHNTLYWYLQNLGQGPELLIRYENEEAVDDSQLPKDRFSAERLKGVDSTLKIQPAELGDSAVYLCASRYDPNSYEQYFGPGTRLTVT.

This clonotype has a count of ten or more. The chain combines TRBV5-1 with TRBJ1-3, with 8 bases that match TRBD1. This CDR3 has 17 amino acids. The ends lost 0 bases at V and 3 bases at J; junction bases unmatched: 8. CDR1 is SGHRS, CDR2 YFSETQ, per germline. CDR3 DNA sequence: TGCGCCAGCAGCTTGGGAGGACAGGGTGGCTTTGGAAACACCATATATTTT. Its translation: CASSLGGQGGFGNTIYF.

This clonotype was recorded many times. The chain links TRBV6-6 to TRBJ1-2; 7 bases agree with TRBD1. The CDR3 covers 13 residues. The J segment lost 7 bases and the V segment lost 6 bases, leaving 8 bases of the junction unmatched. Germline V gene data show CDR1 as MNHNY and CDR2 as SVGAGI (reference sequence). CDR3 DNA sequence: TGTGCCAGCAGCCCGACAGGGAGAGGTGGCTACACCTTC. Residues: CASSPTGRGGYTF.

This clonotype was found many times. This rearrangement joins TRBV29-1 to TRBJ2-1, with TRBD2 matching over 10 bases. This CDR3 has 14 amino acids. Germline loops: CDR1 SQVTM, CDR2 ANQGSEA. Trimming at V came to 3 bases and at J to 9 bases, leaving 8 bases not matched to a gene. CDR3 coding DNA: TGCAGCGTTGACCATCTAGCGGGAGTTGGTGAGCAGTTCTTC. This sequence encodes CSVDHLAGVGEQFF.

The J gene is TRBJ1-5, the V gene TRBV2, with D possibly matching TRBD1 (5 bases). V gave up 3 bases and J gave up 5 bases, with 17 bases separating them. Looked up from germline, CDR1 is SNHLY and CDR2 is FYNNEI. The CDR3 is 16 residues long. For the CDR3, the DNA is TGTGCCAGCAGTGACCTCGACAGAACCTTAGATCAGCCCCAGCATTTT. Its protein is CASSDLDRTLDQPQHF.

This clonotype was observed at least ten times. Here the CDR3 reads CASSPRTGGGQETQYF. The CDR3 nucleotides read TGTGCCAGCAGTCCAAGGACAGGGGGTGGCCAAGAGACCCAGTACTTC. The genes are TRBV6-6 and TRBJ2-5, with 10 positions matching TRBD1. This CDR3 comprises 16 residues. Germline V gives CDR1 MNHNY, CDR2 SVGAGI (reference sequence). V lost 5 bases to trimming and J lost 1 base; unmatched junction nucleotides: 7.

This clonotype was recorded many times. The chain has TRBV27 and TRBJ2-3, with D perhaps matching TRBD2 (6 bases). Looked up from germline, CDR1 is MNHEY and CDR2 is SMNVEV (reference sequence). The germline V and J ends were trimmed by 1 base and 0 bases, with 8 bases remaining between them. The CDR3 totals 15 residues. This CDR3 is CASSLYGRSTDTQYF. As DNA, the CDR3 is TGTGCCAGCAGTTTATATGGGAGGAGCACAGATACGCAGTATTTT.

The sample holds many counts of this clonotype. The gene calls are TRBV24-1 and TRBJ2-1; 11 nucleotides match TRBD2. V was pared by 3 bases and J by 7 bases, with 7 bases of the junction left unmatched. This CDR3 is 16 amino acids long. The germline CDR1 and CDR2 sequences are KGHDR and SFDVKD. CDR3 bases: TGTGCCACCAGTGATCGGCCTAGCGGGAGGTTAAATGAGCAGTTCTTC. Translation: CATSDRPSGRLNEQFF.

This clonotype was seen repeatedly, ten times or more. The chain uses TRBV6-1 and TRBJ2-7; 10 positions agree with TRBD1. Per the germline V gene, CDR1 is MNHNS and CDR2 is SASEGT. V dropped 6 bases and J dropped 5; count of bases not matched to a gene: 7. This CDR3 contains 14 residues. CDR3 sequence (DNA): TGTGCCAGCAGGGACGACAGGGGGCTTCACGAGCAGTACTTC. Its protein is CASRDDRGLHEQYF.

This chain links TRBV2 with TRBJ2-7; 16 bases match TRBD2. The V segment lost 7 bases and the J segment 3 bases; nucleotides outside the gene matches: 12. The CDR3 spans 18 residues. CDR1 and CDR2 from the germline V gene are SNHLY and FYNNEI. For the CDR3, the DNA is TGTGCCAGCACCTACGGGGGACTAGCGGGAGGGTTCGTCTACGAGCAGTACTTC. Translated: CASTYGGLAGGFVYEQYF. Supplemented by reference TRBV2 and TRBJ2-7, the full variable domain reads EPEVTQTPSHQVTQMGQEVILRCVPISNHLYFYWYRQILGQKVEFLVSFYNNEISEKSEIFDDQFSVERPDGSNFTLKIRSTKLEDSAMYFCASTYGGLAGGFVYEQYFGPGTRLTVT.

The rearrangement uses TRBV9 and TRBJ1-6, with 9 bases lining up with TRBD1. CDR3 length equals 15 residues. CDR1 and CDR2 from the germline V gene are SGDLS and YYNGEE. Trimming cost V 0 bases and J 6 bases; bases outside gene matches: 1. CDR3 region: CASSVVGQGNSPLHF. The CDR3 DNA reads as TGTGCCAGCAGCGTAGTGGGACAGGGTAATTCACCCCTCCACTTT.

This clonotype was picked up many times. The genes are TRBV7-2 and TRBJ1-2; 9 bases map to TRBD1. The germline gives CDR1 SGHTA, CDR2 FQGNSA. V lost 4 bases, J lost 8 bases, and 8 bases stayed unmatched. The CDR3 loop spans 14 amino acids. The CDR3 reads CASSYYRGPGGYTF. For the CDR3, the DNA is TGTGCCAGCAGCTATTACAGGGGGCCGGGGGGCTACACCTTC.

This clonotype was seen repeatedly, ten times or more. The V call is TRBV5-1, the J call TRBJ2-7, with D possibly called TRBD1 or TRBD2 (5 bases each). This CDR3 region has 16 residues. Germline lookup yields CDR1 SGHRS and CDR2 YFSETQ. The germline V and J ends were trimmed by 3 bases and 4 bases, with 20 bases remaining between them. The CDR3 DNA sequence: TGCGCCAGCAGCTCCCCCAGGGAGCGAGAGTCATACGAGCAGTACTTC. It is translated as CASSSPRERESYEQYF.

This rearrangement joins TRBV6-1 to TRBJ1-3; D ambiguous. The CDR3 is made up of 14 amino acids. V lost 10 bases to trimming and J lost 0 bases, with 13 bases between them. Per germline, CDR1 MNHNS and CDR2 SASEGT. The CDR3 DNA is TGTGCCACGACCGGACCGTTCTCTGGAAACACCATATATTTT. Protein product: CATTGPFSGNTIYF.